This TCR beta chain was captured by sequencing in a study of regulatory and conventional T cells in breast cancer (dated by TCRdb to between 2014 and 2017). This clonotype was observed a few times. Its binding antigen is unknown. There are no base qualities to consult, and no much larger clone falls within one base. Trimming takes 5 bases off V and 5 bases off J; junction bases not matched to a gene: 6. CDR1 and CDR2 are drawn from the germline V gene: SGHNT, YENEEA. The CDR3 goes from the cysteine to the phenylalanine over 15 residues. Just the 45-base CDR3 DNA is kept, in frame starting at base 1. The library was built by means of PCR. The sample was run on an Illumina MiSeq. The public reads were quality trimmed at Q25 with fastp and then assembled into clones with MiXCR by TCRdb, keeping productive beta chains. Under each unique CDR3 protein, matching rows form one entry showing the most common genes and DNA. Across this sample there are roughly 16,000 distinct CDR3 sequences, with approximately 35% seen only once. The top ten clones comprise roughly 1.5% of the sample.

The sequence is built from TRBV11-3 and TRBJ2-1, and 10 bases in between align with TRBD1. The sample was conventional T cells from blood. This TCR was sampled from a female donor in good health. The CDR3 reads as follows: CASSIDRGPNNEQFF. The nucleotide sequence is TGTGCCAGCAGCATCGACAGGGGGCCGAACAATGAGCAGTTCTTC.